These 19 T cell receptor beta chains originate from one sample sequenced in a study of blood T cells in healthy people across ages. A second PCR, run for about 7 to 12 cycles, used a sample-barcoded 5' primer plus a J-beta primer mix. TCRdb reprocessed the 5' RACE reads via MiXCR and lists one record per CDR3 protein. The sample includes roughly 1.6 million distinct CDR3 sequences, about 35% of them seen just once. Input material: blood. Receptors were obtained from a woman in her 30s in good health.

The chain carries TRBV3-1 and TRBJ2-3; tentative D call: TRBD2 (6 bases). CDR1 and CDR2 from the germline V gene are LGHDT and YNNKEL (reference sequence). The CDR3 contains 16 residues. V dropped 6 bases and J dropped 4 bases, with 20 bases sitting between them. The CDR3 nucleotides read TGTGCCAGCAGTTGGAACGGGGGATCTCTCCCAGATACGCAGTATTTT. Protein: CASSWNGGSLPDTQYF.

The V gene is TRBV20-1, the J gene TRBJ2-1; the match to TRBD2 covers 13 bases. The CDR3 has 15 residues. The ends lost 6 bases at V and 7 bases at J; junction bases unmatched: 9. Germline V gene data show CDR1 as DFQATT and CDR2 as SNEGSKA (reference sequence). The CDR3, as DNA: TGCAGTGCAAGGACTAGCGGGGGCCTCCCGAATGAGCAGTTCTTC. As protein: CSARTSGGLPNEQFF.

V gene TRBV6-5 combines with J gene TRBJ1-2; a weak D match, TRBD1 (5 bases). Germline CDR1 is MNHEY and CDR2 is SVGAGI. Trimming left V 0 bases short and J 5 bases short, with 13 bases between. The CDR3 has 15 amino acids. CDR3 loop: CASSYSRQTLYGYTF. CDR3 coding DNA: TGTGCCAGCAGTTACTCTCGACAGACGCTTTATGGCTACACCTTC.

The rearrangement joins TRBV9 to TRBJ2-7; D gene uncertain. Trimming shortened V by 3 bases and J by 4 bases, and 11 bases separated the two germline ends. The CDR3 consists of 13 residues. Germline V gives CDR1 SGDLS, CDR2 YYNGEE. The CDR3 sequence: CASSDGSVYEQYF. The CDR3 region has the DNA TGTGCCAGCAGCGACGGCAGCGTATACGAGCAGTACTTC.

This rearrangement joins TRBV10-3 to TRBJ1-5; 9 positions match TRBD1. This CDR3 has 15 amino acids. Trimming removed 6 bases from V and 7 bases from J; junction bases left unmatched: 10. Germline CDR1 and CDR2: ENHRY and SYGVKD. CDR3 sequence: CAISNRDRVGQPQHF. CDR3 DNA sequence: TGTGCCATCAGCAACCGGGACAGGGTCGGCCAGCCCCAGCATTTT.

V and J are TRBV29-1 and TRBJ2-3; D is undetermined. Germline-derived CDR1 and CDR2 are SQVTM and ANQGSEA. The V end lost 7 bases, the J end lost 2 bases, and 13 bases lay between the germline ends. CDR3 size: 13 residues. In DNA, the CDR3 is TGCAGCGGGATAGTAGGCCTCACAGATACGCAGTATTTT. Translated, it gives CSGIVGLTDTQYF.

The chain links TRBV3-1 to TRBJ2-1; tentative D call: TRBD2 (6 bases). Trimming removed 5 bases from V and 0 bases from J, with 14 bases in between. The CDR3 is 16 amino acids. The germline gives CDR1 LGHDT, CDR2 YNNKEL (reference sequence). For the CDR3, the DNA is TGTGCCAGCAGCTCCCTAGCGCTTAGCTCCTACAATGAGCAGTTCTTC. It codes for CASSSLALSSYNEQFF.

This clonotype was counted once. Given a much more abundant clone one base away, this may be a read error. The chain has TRBV4-1 and TRBJ2-1, with D possibly TRBD1 on 5 matching bases. The CDR3 runs to 16 residues. The ends were cut back, 1 base at V and 7 bases at J, with 17 bases in the middle. In germline, CDR1 is MGHRA, CDR2 YSYEKL. CDR3 region: CASSQVEQAPFNEQFF. In DNA, the CDR3 is TGCGCCAGCAGCCAAGTCGAACAGGCCCCCTTTAATGAGCAGTTCTTC.

V gene TRBV15 combines with J gene TRBJ2-5; D is possibly TRBD2 (6 bases). Deletions cut 4 bases from V and 5 bases from J, with 11 bases between. Germline CDR1 and CDR2: LNHNV and YYDKDF (reference sequence). CDR3 size: 13 residues. The CDR3 DNA follows: TGTGCCACCAGCACCCAGGCGGGGGAGACCCAGTACTTC. Its translation is CATSTQAGETQYF. The variable domain in full, with the rest retrieved from reference TRBV15 and TRBJ2-5, is DAMVIQNPRYQVTQFGKPVTLSCSQTLNHNVMYWYQQKSSQAPKLLFHYYDKDFNNEADTPDNFQSRRPNTSFCFLDIRSPGLGDTAMYLCATSTQAGETQYFGPGTRLLVL.

This sequence joins TRBV10-1 and TRBJ2-3; 10 nucleotides line up with TRBD1. The V gene end was trimmed by 5 bases and the J gene end by 1 base; junction bases not matched to a gene: 3. The CDR3 sequence is 15 residues long. Germline values: CDR1 WNHNN, CDR2 SYGVQD (reference sequence). The CDR3 region is CASSNGQGGTDTQYF. The DNA for the CDR3 is TGCGCCAGCAGTAATGGACAGGGGGGCACAGATACGCAGTATTTT.

The chain links TRBV4-1 to TRBJ2-6, with D perhaps TRBD2 (6 bases). Germline CDR1 reads MGHRA; CDR2 reads YSYEKL. CDR3 length: 15 residues. V was clipped by 4 bases and J by 8 bases, with 15 bases between them. The chain's CDR3 is CASSRYNGSPNVLTF. The CDR3 nucleotides read TGCGCCAGCAGCCGGTATAACGGGAGCCCCAACGTCCTGACTTTC.

This chain joins TRBV7-3 and TRBJ1-2, with no clear D. This CDR3 is built from 17 residues. Germline-derived CDR1 and CDR2 are SGHTA and FQGTGA. The germline V and J ends were trimmed by 1 base and 3 bases, with 18 bases remaining between them. CDR3 bases: TGTGCCAGCAGCTTAATGTCCATCCAGGCGGCAGACTATGGCTACACCTTC. This codes for CASSLMSIQAADYGYTF.

Many counts were recorded for this clonotype. The J gene is TRBJ1-5, the V gene TRBV6-2 or TRBV6-3; the D is unclear. Germline CDR1 reads MNHEY; CDR2 reads SVGEGT. There are 12 residues in the CDR3. The germline V and J ends were trimmed by 0 bases and 7 bases, with 4 bases remaining between them. In DNA form, the CDR3 reads TGTGCCAGCAGTTACTCACGACAGCCCCAGCATTTT. This sequence encodes CASSYSRQPQHF.

This clonotype was seen more than once but under ten times. The J gene is TRBJ1-2, the V gene TRBV6-1, with D maybe TRBD1 (6 bases). The germline gives CDR1 MNHNS, CDR2 SASEGT. CDR3 length: 13 residues. Trimming shortened V by 8 bases and J by 4 bases, and 14 bases separated the two germline ends. The CDR3 bases are TGTGCCAGCCCCCGGGGCAGGGGCTATGGCTACACCTTC. Its protein is CASPRGRGYGYTF.

The rearrangement joins TRBV7-3 to TRBJ2-2; no clear D. Germline V CDR1 and CDR2: SGHTA, FQGTGA. The CDR3 consists of 16 residues. V gave up 3 bases and J gave up 1 base, with 12 bases separating them. In DNA form, the CDR3 reads TGTGCCAGCAGCTTGGGTGGGAATCAGAACACCGGGGAGCTGTTTTTT. Its translation: CASSLGGNQNTGELFF.

This clonotype has only a few counts. The chain uses TRBV6-5 and TRBJ2-5; D ambiguous. This CDR3 spans 16 amino acids. Trimming stripped 6 bases from V and 2 bases from J, with 19 bases between. Germline values: CDR1 MNHEY, CDR2 SVGAGI. CDR3 amino acids: CASSHSWGWDQETQYF. The CDR3 nucleotides read TGTGCCAGCAGCCACTCCTGGGGTTGGGATCAAGAGACCCAGTACTTC.

With respect to this clonotype: A much larger clone differs from this one at a single base, so this may be a read error. This rearrangement joins TRBV7-2 to TRBJ2-1; TRBD2 agrees at 7 bases. The CDR3 spans 15 residues. Per the germline V gene, CDR1 is SGHTA and CDR2 is FQGNSA. DNA for the CDR3: TGTGCCAGCAGCTTGGCGGGGGTTACCTACAATGAGCGGTTCTTC. Its protein is CASSLAGVTYNERFF.

The table lists this clonotype with a few counts. V usage is TRBV4-1 and J usage is TRBJ2-1; the match to TRBD2 covers 7 bases. Germline loops: CDR1 MGHRA, CDR2 YSYEKL. CDR3 size: 16 residues. The ends lost 1 base at V and 10 bases at J; junction bases unmatched: 13. CDR3 amino acids: CASSQVGGKPLWEQFF. In DNA, the CDR3 is TGCGCCAGCAGCCAAGTGGGGGGGAAACCCCTTTGGGAGCAGTTCTTC.

The chain recombines TRBV7-3 with TRBJ2-1; D possibly uses TRBD1 or TRBD2 (5 bases each). The V end was cut by 2 bases, the J end by 6 bases, with 14 bases between. The CDR3 sequence is 15 residues long. Germline CDR1 SGHTA, CDR2 FQGTGA. CDR3 region: CASSLGDGVSNEQFF. CDR3 in DNA: TGTGCCAGCAGCTTAGGGGACGGGGTCTCCAATGAGCAGTTCTTC. The full variable domain, completed using reference TRBV7-3 and TRBJ2-1, is GAGVSQTPSNKVTEKGKYVELRCDPISGHTALYWYRQSLGQGPEFLIYFQGTGAADDSGLPNDRFFAVRPEGSVSTLKIQRTERGDSAVYLCASSLGDGVSNEQFFGPGTRLTVL.